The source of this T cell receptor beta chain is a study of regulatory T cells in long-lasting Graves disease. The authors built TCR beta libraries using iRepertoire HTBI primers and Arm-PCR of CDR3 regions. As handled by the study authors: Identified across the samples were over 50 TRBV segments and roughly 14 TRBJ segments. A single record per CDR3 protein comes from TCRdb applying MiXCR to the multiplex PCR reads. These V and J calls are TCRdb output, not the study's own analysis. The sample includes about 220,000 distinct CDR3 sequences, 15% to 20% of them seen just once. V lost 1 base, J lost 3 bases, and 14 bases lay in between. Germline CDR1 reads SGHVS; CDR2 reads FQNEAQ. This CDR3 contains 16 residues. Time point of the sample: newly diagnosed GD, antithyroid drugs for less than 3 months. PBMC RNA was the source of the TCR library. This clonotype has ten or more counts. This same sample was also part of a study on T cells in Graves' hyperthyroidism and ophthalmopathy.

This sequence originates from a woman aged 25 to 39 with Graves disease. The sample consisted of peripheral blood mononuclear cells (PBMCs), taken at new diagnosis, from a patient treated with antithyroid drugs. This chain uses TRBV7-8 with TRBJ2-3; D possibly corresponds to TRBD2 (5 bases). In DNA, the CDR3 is TGTGCCAGCAGCTTAGTAGGGCTAGCAGTGACAGATACGCAGTATTTT. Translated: CASSLVGLAVTDTQYF.